The entry below describes one T cell receptor (beta chain). The antigen remains undetermined. These data are taken from a study of neoadjuvant anti-PD-1 for oral cavity cancer. Study context: Patients without progression got a fourth dose around day 43.

Time point: after neoadjuvant nivolumab, at surgical resection. These newly diagnosed stage II-IVA oral cavity squamous cell carcinoma patients had no prior systemic or radiation treatment. Broader study findings: Pretreatment Treg/Th17 ratio correlated inversely with post-treatment tumor clonality.

Survey sequencing of tumors mostly used 4.8 ug DNA, two replicates. Assay: immunoSEQ multiplex PCR; the TCRdb copy retains only in-frame clones and omits some. Counted here are roughly 10,000 clones, 63% occurring once; the ten biggest clones make up around 8%. Specimen: tumor tissue, collected after nivolumab (anti-PD-1) treatment. This TCR was sampled from a person between 35 and 79 years old with oral cavity squamous cell carcinoma.

CDR3 nucleotide sequence: TGTGCCAGCTCACCGACGCGGGCGGCAACCGGGGGGGACATTCAGTACTTC. This sequence encodes CASSPTRAATGGDIQYF. The chain combines TRBV18 with TRBJ2-4; 8 bases line up with TRBD2. V shed 3 bases and J 8 bases; nucleotides not matched to a gene: 15. The CDR3 length is 17 residues. Germline values: CDR1 KGHSH, CDR2 LQKENI.